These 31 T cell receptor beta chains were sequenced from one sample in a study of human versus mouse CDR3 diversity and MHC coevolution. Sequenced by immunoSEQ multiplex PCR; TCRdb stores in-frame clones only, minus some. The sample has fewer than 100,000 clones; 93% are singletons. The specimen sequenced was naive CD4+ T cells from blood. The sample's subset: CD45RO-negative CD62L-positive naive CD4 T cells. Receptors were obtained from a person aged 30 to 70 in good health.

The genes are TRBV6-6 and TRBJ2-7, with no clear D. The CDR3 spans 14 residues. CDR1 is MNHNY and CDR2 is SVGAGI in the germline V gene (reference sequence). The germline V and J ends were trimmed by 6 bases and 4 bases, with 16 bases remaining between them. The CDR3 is CASSPRLVEYEQYF. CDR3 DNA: TGTGCCAGCAGCCCCCGACTTGTAGAGTACGAGCAGTACTTC.

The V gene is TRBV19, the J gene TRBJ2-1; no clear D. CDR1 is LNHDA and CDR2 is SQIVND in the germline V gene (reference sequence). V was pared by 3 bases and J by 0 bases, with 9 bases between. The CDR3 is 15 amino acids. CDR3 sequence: CASSMGGRSYNEQFF. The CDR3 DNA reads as TGTGCCAGTAGTATGGGTGGGCGCTCCTACAATGAGCAGTTCTTC.

CDR3: CASSQATLEEKLFF. The CDR3 DNA is TGCGCCAGCAGCCAAGCTACTTTGGAGGAAAAACTGTTTTTT. The V gene is TRBV4-3, the J gene TRBJ1-4, with no clear D. This CDR3 spans 14 amino acids. V was trimmed by 1 base and J by 8 bases, leaving 11 bases between them. Germline V gene data show CDR1 as LGHNA and CDR2 as YSLEER.

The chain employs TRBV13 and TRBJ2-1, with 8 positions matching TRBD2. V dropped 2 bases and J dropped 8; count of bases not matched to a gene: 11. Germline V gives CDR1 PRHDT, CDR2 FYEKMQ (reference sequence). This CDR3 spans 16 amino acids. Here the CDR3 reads CASSLPSGRLTYEQFF. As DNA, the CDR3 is TGTGCCAGCAGCTTACCAAGCGGGAGATTGACCTATGAGCAGTTCTTC.

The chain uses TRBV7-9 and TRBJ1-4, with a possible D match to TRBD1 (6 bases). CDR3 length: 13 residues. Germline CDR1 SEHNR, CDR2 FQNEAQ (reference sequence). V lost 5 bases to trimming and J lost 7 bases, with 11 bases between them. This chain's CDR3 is CASSLGGGEKLFF. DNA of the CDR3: TGTGCCAGCAGCCTAGGGGGAGGTGAAAAACTGTTTTTT.

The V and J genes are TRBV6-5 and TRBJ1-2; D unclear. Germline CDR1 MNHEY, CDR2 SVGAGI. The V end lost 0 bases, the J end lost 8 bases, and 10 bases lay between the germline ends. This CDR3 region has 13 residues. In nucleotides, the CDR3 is TGTGCCAGCAGTTACTCGGGCGGGTTGGGCTACACCTTC. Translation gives CASSYSGGLGYTF.

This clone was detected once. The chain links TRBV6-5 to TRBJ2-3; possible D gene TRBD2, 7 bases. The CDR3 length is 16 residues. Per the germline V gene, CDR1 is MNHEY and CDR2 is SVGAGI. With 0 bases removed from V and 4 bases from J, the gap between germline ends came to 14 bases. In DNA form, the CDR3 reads TGTGCCAGCAGTTACTCTAGAGGGGGGGCGTCAGATACGCAGTATTTT. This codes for CASSYSRGGASDTQYF.

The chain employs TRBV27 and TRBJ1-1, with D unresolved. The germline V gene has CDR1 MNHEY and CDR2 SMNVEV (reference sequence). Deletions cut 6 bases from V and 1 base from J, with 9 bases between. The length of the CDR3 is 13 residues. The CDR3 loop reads CASSPRENTEAFF. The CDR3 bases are TGTGCCAGCAGCCCCCGAGAGAACACTGAAGCTTTCTTT.

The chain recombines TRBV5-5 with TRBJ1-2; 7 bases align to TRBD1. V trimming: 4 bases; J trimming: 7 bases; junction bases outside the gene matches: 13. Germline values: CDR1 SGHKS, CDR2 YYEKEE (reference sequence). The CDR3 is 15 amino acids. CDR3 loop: CASSLGIKGAGGYTF. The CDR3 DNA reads TGTGCCAGCAGCCTGGGTATAAAGGGGGCCGGTGGCTACACCTTC.

The DNA of the CDR3 is TGTGCCAGCAGCTCCCCCGGGACAGGTCCAGAGACCCAGTACTTC. This encodes CASSSPGTGPETQYF. This chain uses TRBV7-9 with TRBJ2-5; 8 nucleotides match TRBD1. This CDR3 comprises 15 residues. Per germline, CDR1 SEHNR and CDR2 FQNEAQ (reference sequence). With 4 bases clipped from V and 4 bases from J, the junction kept 8 bases outside the gene matches. Full variable domain (rest looked up from reference TRBV7-9 and TRBJ2-5): DTGVSQNPRHKITKRGQNVTFRCDPISEHNRLYWYRQTLGQGPEFLTYFQNEAQLEKSRLLSDRFSAERPKGSFSTLEIQRTEQGDSAMYLCASSSPGTGPETQYFGPGTRLLVL.

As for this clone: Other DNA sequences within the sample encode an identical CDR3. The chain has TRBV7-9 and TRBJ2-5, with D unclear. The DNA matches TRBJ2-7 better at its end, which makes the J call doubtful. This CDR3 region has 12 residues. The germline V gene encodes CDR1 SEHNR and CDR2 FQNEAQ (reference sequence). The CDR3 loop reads CASSSSSYEQYF. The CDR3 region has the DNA TGTGCCAGCAGCTCGAGTTCCTACGAGCAGTACTTC.

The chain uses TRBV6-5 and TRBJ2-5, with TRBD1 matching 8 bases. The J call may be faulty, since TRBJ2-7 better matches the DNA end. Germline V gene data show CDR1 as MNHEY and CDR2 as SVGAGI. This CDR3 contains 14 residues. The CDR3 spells CASGRQGISYEQYF. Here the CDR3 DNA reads TGTGCCAGCGGGAGACAGGGGATCTCCTACGAGCAGTACTTC.

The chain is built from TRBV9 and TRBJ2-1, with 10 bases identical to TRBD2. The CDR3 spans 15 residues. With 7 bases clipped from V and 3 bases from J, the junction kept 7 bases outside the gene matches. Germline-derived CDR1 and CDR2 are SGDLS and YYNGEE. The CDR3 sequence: CASESGGAIYNEQFF. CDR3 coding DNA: TGTGCCAGCGAGAGCGGGGGGGCCATCTACAATGAGCAGTTCTTC.

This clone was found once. The CDR3 nucleotides are TGCAGCGGACACTCCTCTGGAAACACCATATATTTT. Amino acids: CSGHSSGNTIYF. V and J are TRBV29-1 and TRBJ1-3; D is unresolved. The CDR3 is 12 amino acids. V was cut by 7 bases and J by 0 bases, with 7 bases left in between. Germline CDR1 and CDR2: SQVTM and ANQGSEA.

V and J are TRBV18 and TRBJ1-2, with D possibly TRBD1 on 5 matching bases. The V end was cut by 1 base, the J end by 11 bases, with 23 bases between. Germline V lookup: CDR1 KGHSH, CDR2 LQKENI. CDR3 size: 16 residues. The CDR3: CASSPRPENMLRGYTF. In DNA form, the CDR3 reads TGTGCCAGCTCACCACGTCCGGAGAACATGCTAAGGGGTTACACCTTC.

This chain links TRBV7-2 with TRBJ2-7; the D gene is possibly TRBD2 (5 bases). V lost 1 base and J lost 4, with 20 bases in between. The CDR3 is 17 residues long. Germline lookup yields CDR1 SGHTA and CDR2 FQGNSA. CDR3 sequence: CASSLEGFAEVGYEQYF. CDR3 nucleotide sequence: TGTGCCAGCAGCTTAGAAGGTTTTGCGGAGGTGGGTTACGAGCAGTACTTC.

In nucleotides, the CDR3 is TGTGCCAGCAGCTCTACATCGACAGGGCTTTATGAGCAGTACTTC. Amino acid sequence: CASSSTSTGLYEQYF. This chain uses TRBV28 with TRBJ2-7, with TRBD1 matching 7 bases. J was trimmed by 7 bases and V by 6 bases; bases with no gene match: 15. Germline CDR1 MDHEN, CDR2 SYDVKM. This CDR3 contains 15 residues.

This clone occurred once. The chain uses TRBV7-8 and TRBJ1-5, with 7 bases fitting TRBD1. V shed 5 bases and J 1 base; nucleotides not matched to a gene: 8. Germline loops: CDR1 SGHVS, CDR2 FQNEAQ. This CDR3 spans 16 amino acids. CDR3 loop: CASSVLRGPSNQPQHF. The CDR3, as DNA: TGTGCCAGCAGCGTTCTGAGGGGGCCAAGCAATCAGCCCCAGCATTTT.

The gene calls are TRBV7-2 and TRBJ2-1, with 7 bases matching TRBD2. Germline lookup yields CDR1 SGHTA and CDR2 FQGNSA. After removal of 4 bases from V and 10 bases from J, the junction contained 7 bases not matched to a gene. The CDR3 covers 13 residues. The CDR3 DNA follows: TGTGCCAGCAGCTACCTGGGGCGGGGGGAGCAGTTCTTC. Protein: CASSYLGRGEQFF. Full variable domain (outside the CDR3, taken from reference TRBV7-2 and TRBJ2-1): GAGVSQSPSNKVTEKGKDVELRCDPISGHTALYWYRQSLGQGLEFLIYFQGNSAPDKSGLPSDRFSAERTGGSVSTLTIQRTQQEDSAVYLCASSYLGRGEQFFGPGTRLTVL.

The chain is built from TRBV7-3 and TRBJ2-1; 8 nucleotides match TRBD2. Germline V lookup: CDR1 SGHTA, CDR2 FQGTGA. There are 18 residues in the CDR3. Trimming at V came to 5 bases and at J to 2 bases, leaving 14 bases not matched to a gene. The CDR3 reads CASSHLEWLAGPYNEQFF. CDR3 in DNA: TGTGCCAGCAGCCACCTTGAGTGGCTAGCGGGTCCCTACAATGAGCAGTTCTTC.

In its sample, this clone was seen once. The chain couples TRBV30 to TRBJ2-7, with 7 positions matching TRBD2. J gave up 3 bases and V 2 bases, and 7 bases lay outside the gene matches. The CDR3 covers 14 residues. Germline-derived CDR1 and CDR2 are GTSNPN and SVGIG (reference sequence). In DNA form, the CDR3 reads TGTGCCTGGAGTCCAGCGGGGCCCTACTACGAGCAGTACTTC. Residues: CAWSPAGPYYEQYF.

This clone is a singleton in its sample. The CDR3 here is CASRPGQNTDTQYF. The CDR3 coding sequence is TGCGCCAGCAGGCCGGGACAGAACACAGATACGCAGTATTTT. The chain has TRBV5-1 and TRBJ2-3, with 7 bases matching TRBD1. The V gene's germline CDR1 is SGHRS and CDR2 YFSETQ. The ends lost 5 bases at V and 2 bases at J; junction bases unmatched: 5. The CDR3 runs 14 residues. Together with reference TRBV5-1 and TRBJ2-3, the CDR3 gives the full variable domain: KAGVTQTPRYLIKTRGQQVTLSCSPISGHRSVSWYQQTPGQGLQFLFEYFSETQRNKGNFPGRFSGRQFSNSRSEMNVSTLELGDSALYLCASRPGQNTDTQYFGPGTRLTVL.

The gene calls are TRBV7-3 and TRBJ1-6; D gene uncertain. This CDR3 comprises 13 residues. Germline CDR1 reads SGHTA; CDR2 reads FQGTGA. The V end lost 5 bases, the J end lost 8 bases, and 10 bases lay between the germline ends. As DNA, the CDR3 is TGTGCCAGCAGCCCCTCGAGGGATTCACCCCTCCACTTT. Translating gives CASSPSRDSPLHF.

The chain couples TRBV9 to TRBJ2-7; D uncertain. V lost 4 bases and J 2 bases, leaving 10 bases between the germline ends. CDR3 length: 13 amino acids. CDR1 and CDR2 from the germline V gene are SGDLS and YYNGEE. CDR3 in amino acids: CASSSTTTYEQYF. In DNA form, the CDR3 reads TGTGCCAGCAGCTCGACAACCACCTACGAGCAGTACTTC.

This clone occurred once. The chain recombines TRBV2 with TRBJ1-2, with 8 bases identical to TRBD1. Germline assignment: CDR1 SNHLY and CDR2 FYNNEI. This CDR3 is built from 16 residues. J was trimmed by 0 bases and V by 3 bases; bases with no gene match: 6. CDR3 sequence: CASSDGQGNTNYGYTF. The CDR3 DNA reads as TGTGCCAGCAGTGATGGACAGGGAAACACTAACTATGGCTACACCTTC.

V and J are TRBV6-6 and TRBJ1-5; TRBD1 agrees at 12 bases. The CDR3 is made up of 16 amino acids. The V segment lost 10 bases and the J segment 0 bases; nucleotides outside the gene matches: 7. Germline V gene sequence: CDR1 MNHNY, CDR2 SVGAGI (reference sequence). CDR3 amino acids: CATGTGGAHSNQPQHF. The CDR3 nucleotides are TGTGCCACCGGGACAGGGGGCGCGCATAGCAATCAGCCCCAGCATTTT.

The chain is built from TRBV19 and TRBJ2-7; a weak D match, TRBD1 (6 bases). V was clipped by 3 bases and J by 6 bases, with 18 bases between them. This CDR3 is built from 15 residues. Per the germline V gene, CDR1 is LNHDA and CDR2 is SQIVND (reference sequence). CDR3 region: CASSMTRGFPGEQYF. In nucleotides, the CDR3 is TGTGCCAGTAGTATGACCAGGGGATTCCCAGGCGAGCAGTACTTC. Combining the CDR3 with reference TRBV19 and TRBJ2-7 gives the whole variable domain DGGITQSPKYLFRKEGQNVTLSCEQNLNHDAMYWYRQDPGQGLRLIYYSQIVNDFQKGDIAEGYSVSREKKESFPLTVTSAQKNPTAFYLCASSMTRGFPGEQYFGPGTRLTVT.

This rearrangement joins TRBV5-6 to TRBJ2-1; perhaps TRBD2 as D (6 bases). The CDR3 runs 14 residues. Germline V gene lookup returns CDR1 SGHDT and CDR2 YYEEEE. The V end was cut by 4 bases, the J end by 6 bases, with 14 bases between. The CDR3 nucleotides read TGTGCCAGCAGCGGTACCGGGACTGGCAATGAGCAGTTCTTC. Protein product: CASSGTGTGNEQFF.

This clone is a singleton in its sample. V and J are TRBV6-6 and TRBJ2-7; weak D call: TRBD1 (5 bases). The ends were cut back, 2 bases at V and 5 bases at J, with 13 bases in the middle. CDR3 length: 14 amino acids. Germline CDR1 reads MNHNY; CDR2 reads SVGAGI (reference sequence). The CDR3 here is CASSYVGQVHEQYF. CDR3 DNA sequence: TGTGCCAGCAGTTACGTGGGGCAAGTGCACGAGCAGTACTTC.

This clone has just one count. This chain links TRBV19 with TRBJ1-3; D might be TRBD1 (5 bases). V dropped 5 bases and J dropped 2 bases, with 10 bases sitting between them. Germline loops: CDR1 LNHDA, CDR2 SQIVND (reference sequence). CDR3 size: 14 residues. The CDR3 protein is CASSSGGAGNTIYF. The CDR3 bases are TGTGCCAGTAGTTCCGGGGGAGCTGGAAACACCATATATTTT. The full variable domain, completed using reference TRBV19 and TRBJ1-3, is DGGITQSPKYLFRKEGQNVTLSCEQNLNHDAMYWYRQDPGQGLRLIYYSQIVNDFQKGDIAEGYSVSREKKESFPLTVTSAQKNPTAFYLCASSSGGAGNTIYFGEGSWLTVV.

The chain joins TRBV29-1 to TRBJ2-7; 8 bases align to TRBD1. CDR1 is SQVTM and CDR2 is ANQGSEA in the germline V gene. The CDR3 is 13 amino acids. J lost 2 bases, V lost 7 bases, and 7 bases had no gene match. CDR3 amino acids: CSASGQVTYEQYF. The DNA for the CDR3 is TGCAGCGCCTCGGGACAGGTTACCTACGAGCAGTACTTC.